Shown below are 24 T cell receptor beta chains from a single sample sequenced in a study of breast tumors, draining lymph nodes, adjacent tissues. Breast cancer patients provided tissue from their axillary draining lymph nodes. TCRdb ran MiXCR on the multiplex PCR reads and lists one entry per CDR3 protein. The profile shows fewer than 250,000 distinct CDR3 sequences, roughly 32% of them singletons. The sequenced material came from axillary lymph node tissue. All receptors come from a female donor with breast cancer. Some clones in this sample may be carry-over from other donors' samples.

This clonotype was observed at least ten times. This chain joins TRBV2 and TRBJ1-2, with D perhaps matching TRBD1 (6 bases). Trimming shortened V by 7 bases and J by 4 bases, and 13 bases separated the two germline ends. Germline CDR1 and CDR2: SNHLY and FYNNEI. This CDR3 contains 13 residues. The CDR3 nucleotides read TGTGCCAGCAACGAACAGGGAGCCTATGGCTACACCTTC. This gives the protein CASNEQGAYGYTF.

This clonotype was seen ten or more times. CDR3 sequence (DNA): TGTGCCAGTAGGATCGACCGGGGACCTCGAGGCTATAGCAATCAGCCCCAGCATTTT. Its protein product is CASRIDRGPRGYSNQPQHF. The V gene is TRBV19, the J gene TRBJ1-5; tentative D call: TRBD1 (5 bases). Germline CDR1 is LNHDA and CDR2 is SQIVND (reference sequence). Trimming took 6 bases from V and 0 from J, leaving 24 bases between them. The CDR3 runs to 19 residues.

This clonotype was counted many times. Written as DNA, the CDR3 is TGTGCCAGCAGCGTTGGAGTTGCCTACGAGCAGTACTTC. Its translation is CASSVGVAYEQYF. The chain carries TRBV9 and TRBJ2-7; D is unresolved. CDR3 length equals 13 residues. CDR1 is SGDLS and CDR2 is YYNGEE in the germline V gene. Trimming removed 2 bases at V and 2 bases at J, with 8 bases between.

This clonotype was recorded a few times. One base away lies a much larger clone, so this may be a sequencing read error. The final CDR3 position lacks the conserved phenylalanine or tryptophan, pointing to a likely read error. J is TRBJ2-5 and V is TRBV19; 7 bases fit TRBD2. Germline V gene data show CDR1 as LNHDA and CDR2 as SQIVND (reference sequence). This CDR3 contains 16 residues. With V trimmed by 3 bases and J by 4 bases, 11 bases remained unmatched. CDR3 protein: CASSIPTGGRGETQYS. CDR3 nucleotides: TGTGCCAGTAGTATCCCTACGGGGGGAAGGGGAGAGACCCAGTACTCC.

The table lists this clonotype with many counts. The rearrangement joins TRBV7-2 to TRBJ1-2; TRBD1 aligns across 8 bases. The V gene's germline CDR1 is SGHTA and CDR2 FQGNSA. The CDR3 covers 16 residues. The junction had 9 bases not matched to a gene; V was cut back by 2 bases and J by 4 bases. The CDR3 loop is CASSLSSDRAGYGYTF. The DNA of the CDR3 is TGTGCCAGCAGCTTATCCTCGGACAGGGCGGGCTATGGCTACACCTTC. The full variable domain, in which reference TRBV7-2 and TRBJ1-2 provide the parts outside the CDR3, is GAGVSQSPSNKVTEKGKDVELRCDPISGHTALYWYRQSLGQGLEFLIYFQGNSAPDKSGLPSDRFSAERTGGSVSTLTIQRTQQEDSAVYLCASSLSSDRAGYGYTFGSGTRLTVV.

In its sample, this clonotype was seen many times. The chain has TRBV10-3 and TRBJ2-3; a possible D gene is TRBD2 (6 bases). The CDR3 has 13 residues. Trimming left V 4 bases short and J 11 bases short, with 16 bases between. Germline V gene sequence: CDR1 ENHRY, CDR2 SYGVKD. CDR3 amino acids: CAISAGGNLGQYF. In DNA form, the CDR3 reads TGTGCCATCAGTGCAGGAGGGAATCTAGGGCAGTATTTT.

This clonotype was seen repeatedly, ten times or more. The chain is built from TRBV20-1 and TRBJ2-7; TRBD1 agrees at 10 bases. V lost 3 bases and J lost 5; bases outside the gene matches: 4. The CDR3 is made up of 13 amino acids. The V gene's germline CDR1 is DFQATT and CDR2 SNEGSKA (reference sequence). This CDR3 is CSARGTGVDEQYF. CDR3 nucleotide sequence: TGCAGTGCTAGGGGGACAGGGGTTGACGAGCAGTACTTC.

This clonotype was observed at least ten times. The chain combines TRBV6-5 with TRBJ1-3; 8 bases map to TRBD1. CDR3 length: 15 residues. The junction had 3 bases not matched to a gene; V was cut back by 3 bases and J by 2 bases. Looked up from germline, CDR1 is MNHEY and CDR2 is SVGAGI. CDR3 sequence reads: CASSYSQGAGNTIYF. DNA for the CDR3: TGTGCCAGCAGTTATTCACAGGGGGCTGGAAACACCATATATTTT.

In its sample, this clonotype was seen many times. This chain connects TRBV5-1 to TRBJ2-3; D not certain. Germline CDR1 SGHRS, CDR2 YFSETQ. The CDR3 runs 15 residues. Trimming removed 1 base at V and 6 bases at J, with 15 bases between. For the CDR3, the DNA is TGCGCCAGCAGCTTGCTAGGTAACGAGGCGGATACGCAGTATTTT. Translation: CASSLLGNEADTQYF.

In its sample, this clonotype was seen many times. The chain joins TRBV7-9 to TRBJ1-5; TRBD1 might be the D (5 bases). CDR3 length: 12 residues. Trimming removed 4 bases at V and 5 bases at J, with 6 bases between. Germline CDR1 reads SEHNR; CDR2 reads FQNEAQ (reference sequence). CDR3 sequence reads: CASSSRDQPQHF. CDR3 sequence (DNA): TGTGCCAGCAGCTCCAGGGATCAGCCCCAGCATTTT.

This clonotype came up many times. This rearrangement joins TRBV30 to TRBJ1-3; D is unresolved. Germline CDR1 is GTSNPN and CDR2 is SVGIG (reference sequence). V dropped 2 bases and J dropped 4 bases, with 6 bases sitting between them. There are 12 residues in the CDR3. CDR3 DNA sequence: TGTGCCTGGAGTAACATCGGAAACACCATATATTTT. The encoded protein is CAWSNIGNTIYF.

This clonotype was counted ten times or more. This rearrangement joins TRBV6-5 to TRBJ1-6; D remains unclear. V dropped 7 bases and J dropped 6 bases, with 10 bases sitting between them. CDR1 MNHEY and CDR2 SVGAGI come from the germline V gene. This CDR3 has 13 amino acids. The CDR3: CASKEGSNSPLHF. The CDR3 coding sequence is TGTGCCAGCAAAGAAGGCAGTAATTCACCCCTCCACTTT.

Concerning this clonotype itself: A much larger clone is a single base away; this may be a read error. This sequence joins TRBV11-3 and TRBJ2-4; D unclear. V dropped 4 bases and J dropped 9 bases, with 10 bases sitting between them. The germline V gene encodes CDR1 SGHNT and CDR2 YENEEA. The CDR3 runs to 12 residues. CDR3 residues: CASSSSQSIQYF. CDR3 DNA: TGTGCCAGCAGCTCGAGTCAAAGCATTCAGTACTTC.

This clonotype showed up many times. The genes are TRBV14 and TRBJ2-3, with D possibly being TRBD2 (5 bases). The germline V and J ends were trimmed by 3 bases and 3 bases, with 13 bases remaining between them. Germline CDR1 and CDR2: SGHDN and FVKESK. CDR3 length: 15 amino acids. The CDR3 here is CASSQSTTFTDTQYF. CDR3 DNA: TGTGCCAGCAGCCAGTCGACTACCTTTACAGATACGCAGTATTTT.

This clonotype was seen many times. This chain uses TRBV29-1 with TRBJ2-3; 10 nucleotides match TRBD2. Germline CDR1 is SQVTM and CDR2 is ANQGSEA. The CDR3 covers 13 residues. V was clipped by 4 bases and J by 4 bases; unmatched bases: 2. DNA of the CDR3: TGCAGCGTTGCAGCGGGAGGGCCAGATACGCAGTATTTT. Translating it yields CSVAAGGPDTQYF.

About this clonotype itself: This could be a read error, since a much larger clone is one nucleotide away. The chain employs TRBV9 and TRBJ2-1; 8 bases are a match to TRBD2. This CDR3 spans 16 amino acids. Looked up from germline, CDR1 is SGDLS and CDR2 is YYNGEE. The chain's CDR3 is CASSPPRGGSCNEQFF. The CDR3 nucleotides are TGTGCCAGCAGCCCCCCCCGGGGGGGCTCCTGCAATGAGCAGTTCTTC.

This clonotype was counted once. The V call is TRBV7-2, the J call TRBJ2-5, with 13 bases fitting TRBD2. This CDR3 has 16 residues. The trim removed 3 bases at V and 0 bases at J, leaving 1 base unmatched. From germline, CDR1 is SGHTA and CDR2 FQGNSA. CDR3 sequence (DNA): TGTGCCAGCAGCTTGGGACTAGCGGGGAACCAAGAGACCCAGTACTTC. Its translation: CASSLGLAGNQETQYF.

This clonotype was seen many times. CDR3 protein: CASSVATTSGVNEQFF. The DNA of the CDR3 is TGTGCCAGCAGCGTAGCTACCACTAGCGGGGTGAATGAGCAGTTCTTC. The chain uses TRBV9 and TRBJ2-1, with TRBD2 identical over 10 bases. After removal of 0 bases from V and 7 bases from J, the junction contained 7 bases not matched to a gene. Germline lookup yields CDR1 SGDLS and CDR2 YYNGEE. This CDR3 has 16 residues.

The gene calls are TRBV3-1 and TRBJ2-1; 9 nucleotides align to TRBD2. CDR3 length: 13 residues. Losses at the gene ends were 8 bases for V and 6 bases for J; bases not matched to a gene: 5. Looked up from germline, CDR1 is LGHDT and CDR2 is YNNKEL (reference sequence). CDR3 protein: CASAAGGSNEQFF. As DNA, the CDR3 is TGTGCCAGCGCCGCGGGAGGGAGCAATGAGCAGTTCTTC.

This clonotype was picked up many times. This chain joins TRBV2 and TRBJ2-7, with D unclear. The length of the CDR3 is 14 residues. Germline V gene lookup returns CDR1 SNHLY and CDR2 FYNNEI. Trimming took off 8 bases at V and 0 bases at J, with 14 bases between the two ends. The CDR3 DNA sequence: TGTGCCAGCCGGTTGGACGCGAGCTCCTACGAGCAGTACTTC. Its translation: CASRLDASSYEQYF.

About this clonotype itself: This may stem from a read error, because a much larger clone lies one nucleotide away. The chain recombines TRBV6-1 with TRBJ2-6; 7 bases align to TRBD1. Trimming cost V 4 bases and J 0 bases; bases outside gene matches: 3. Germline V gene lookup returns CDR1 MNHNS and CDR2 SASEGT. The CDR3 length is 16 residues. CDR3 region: CASSGGQASGANVLTF. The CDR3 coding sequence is TGTGCCAGCAGTGGAGGACAGGCCTCTGGGGCCAACGTCCTGACTTTC.

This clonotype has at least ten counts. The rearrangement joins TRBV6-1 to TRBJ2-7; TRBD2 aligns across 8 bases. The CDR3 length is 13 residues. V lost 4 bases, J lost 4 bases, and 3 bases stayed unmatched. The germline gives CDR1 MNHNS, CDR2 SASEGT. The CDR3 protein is CASSAGTRYEQYF. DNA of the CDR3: TGTGCCAGCAGTGCCGGGACTAGATACGAGCAGTACTTC.

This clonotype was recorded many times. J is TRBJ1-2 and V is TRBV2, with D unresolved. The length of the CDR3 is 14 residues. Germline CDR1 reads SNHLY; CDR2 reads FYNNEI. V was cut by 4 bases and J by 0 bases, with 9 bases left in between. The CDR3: CASSGQTPNYGYTF. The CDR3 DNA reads TGTGCCAGCAGTGGACAAACCCCTAACTATGGCTACACCTTC.

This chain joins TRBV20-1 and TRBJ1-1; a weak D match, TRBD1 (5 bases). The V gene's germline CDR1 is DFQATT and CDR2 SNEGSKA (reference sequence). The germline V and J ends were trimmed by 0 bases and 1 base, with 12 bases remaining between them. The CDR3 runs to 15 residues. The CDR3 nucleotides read TGCAGTGCTAGAGAGTGGGGCCAGCAGAACACTGAAGCTTTCTTT. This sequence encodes CSAREWGQQNTEAFF.